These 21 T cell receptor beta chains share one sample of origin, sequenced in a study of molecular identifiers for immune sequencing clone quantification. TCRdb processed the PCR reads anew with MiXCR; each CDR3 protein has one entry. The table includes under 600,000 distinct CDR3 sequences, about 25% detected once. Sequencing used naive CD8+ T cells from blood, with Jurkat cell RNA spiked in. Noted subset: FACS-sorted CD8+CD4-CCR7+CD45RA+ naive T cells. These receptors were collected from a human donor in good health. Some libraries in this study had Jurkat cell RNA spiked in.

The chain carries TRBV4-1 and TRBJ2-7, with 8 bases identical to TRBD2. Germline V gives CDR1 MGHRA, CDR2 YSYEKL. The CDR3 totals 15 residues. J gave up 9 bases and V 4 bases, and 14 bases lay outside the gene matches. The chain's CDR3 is CASSPAAGRASAQYF. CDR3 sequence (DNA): TGCGCCAGCAGCCCAGCGGCCGGGAGGGCCTCCGCGCAGTACTTC.

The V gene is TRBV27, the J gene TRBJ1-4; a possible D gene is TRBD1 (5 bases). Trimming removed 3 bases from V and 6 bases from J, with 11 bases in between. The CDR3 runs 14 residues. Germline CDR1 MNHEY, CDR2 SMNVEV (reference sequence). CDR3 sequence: CASSLGREDEKLFF. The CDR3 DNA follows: TGTGCCAGCAGTTTGGGCAGGGAGGATGAAAAACTGTTTTTT.

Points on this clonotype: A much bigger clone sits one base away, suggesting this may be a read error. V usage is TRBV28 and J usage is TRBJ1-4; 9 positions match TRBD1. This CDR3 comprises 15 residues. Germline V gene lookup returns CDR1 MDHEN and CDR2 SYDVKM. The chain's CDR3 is CASSPLGTGNERLFF. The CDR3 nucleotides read TGTGCCAGCAGTCCCCTCGGGACAGGGAATGAAAGACTGTTTTTT.

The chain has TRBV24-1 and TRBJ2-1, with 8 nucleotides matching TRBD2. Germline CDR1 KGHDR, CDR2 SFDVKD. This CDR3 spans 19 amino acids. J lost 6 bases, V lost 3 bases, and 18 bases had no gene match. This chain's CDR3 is CATSDNASGGPSGANEQFF. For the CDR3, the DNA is TGTGCCACCAGTGATAACGCGAGCGGGGGTCCGTCGGGCGCCAATGAGCAGTTCTTC.

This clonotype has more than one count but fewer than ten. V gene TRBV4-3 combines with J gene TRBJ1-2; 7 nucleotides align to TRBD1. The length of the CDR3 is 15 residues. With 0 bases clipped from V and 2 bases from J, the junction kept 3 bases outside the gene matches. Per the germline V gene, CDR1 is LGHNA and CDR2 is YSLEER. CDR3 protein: CASSQDLGQNYGYTF. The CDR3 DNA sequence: TGCGCCAGCAGCCAAGATTTGGGACAGAACTATGGCTACACCTTC.

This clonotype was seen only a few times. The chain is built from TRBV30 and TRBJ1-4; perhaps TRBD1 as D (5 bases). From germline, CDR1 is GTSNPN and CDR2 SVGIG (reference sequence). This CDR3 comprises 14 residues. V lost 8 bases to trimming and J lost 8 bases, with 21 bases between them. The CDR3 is CAVRHGGFGEKLFF. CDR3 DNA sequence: TGTGCCGTAAGACACGGGGGTTTCGGGGAAAAACTGTTTTTT.

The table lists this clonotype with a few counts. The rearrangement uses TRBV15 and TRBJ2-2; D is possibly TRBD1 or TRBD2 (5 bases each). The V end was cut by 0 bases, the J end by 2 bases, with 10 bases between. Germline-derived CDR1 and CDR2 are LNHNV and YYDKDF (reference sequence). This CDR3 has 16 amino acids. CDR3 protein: CATSRDGGLNTGELFF. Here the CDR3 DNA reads TGTGCCACCAGCAGAGATGGGGGTCTCAACACCGGGGAGCTGTTTTTT.

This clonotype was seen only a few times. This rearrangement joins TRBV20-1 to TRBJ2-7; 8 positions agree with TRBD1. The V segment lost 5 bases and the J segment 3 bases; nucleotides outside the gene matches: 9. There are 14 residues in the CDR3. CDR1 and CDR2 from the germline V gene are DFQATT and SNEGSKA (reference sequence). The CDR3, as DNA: TGCAGTGCTGGCCGGGACAGGAGAGACTACGAGCAGTACTTC. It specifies CSAGRDRRDYEQYF.

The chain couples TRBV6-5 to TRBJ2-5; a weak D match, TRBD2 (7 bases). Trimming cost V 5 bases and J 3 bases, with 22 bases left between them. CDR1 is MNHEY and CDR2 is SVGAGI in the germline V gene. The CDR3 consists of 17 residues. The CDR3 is CASSHLGGARAEETQYF. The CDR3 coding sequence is TGTGCCAGCAGTCACCTGGGGGGGGCTCGGGCGGAAGAGACCCAGTACTTC.

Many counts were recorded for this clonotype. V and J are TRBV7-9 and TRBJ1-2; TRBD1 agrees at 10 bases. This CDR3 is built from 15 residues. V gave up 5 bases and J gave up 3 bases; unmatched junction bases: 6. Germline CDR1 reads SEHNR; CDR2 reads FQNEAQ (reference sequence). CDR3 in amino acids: CASSPGQGEYYGYTF. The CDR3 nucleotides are TGTGCCAGCAGCCCCGGACAGGGGGAGTACTATGGCTACACCTTC.

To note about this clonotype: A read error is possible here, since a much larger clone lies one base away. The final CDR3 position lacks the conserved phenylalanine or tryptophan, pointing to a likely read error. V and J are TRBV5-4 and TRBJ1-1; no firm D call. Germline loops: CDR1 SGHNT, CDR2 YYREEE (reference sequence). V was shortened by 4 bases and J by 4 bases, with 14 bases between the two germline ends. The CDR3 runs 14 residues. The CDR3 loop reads CASSPEVGGTEAFS. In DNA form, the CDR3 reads TGTGCCAGCAGCCCCGAGGTGGGAGGCACTGAAGCTTTCTCT.

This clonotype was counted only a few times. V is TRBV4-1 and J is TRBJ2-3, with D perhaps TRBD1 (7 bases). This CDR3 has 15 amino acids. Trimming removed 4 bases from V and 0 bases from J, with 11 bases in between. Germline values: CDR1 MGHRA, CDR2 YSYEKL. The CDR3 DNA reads TGCGCCAGCAGCCCGCGGGGACAGAGCACAGATACGCAGTATTTT. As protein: CASSPRGQSTDTQYF.

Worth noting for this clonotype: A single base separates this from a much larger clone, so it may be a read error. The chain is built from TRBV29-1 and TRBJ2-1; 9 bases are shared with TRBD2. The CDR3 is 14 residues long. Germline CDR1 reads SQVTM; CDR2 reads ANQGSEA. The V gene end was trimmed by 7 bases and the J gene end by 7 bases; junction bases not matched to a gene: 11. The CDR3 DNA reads TGCAGCGCTGCCGTGGGACTAGCAGGGAATGAGCAGTTCTTC. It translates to CSAAVGLAGNEQFF.

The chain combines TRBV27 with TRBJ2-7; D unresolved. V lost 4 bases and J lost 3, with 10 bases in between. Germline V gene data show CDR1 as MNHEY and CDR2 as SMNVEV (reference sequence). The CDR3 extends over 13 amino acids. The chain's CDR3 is CASSWATDYEQYF. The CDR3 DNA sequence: TGTGCCAGCAGTTGGGCAACAGACTACGAGCAGTACTTC.

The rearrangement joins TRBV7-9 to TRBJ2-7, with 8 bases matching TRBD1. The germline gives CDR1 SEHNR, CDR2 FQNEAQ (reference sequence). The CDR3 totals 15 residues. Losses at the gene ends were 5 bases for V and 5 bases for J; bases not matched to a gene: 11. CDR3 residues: CASSNWNRGFHEQYF. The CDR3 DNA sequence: TGTGCCAGCAGCAACTGGAACAGGGGGTTCCACGAGCAGTACTTC.

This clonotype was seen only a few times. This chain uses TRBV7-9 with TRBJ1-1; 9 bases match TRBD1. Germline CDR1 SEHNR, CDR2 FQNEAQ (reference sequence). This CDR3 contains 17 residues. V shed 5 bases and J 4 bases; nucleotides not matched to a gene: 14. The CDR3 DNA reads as TGTGCCAGCAGCCCAAGGAATACAGGGGGCGCGGGCACTGAAGCTTTCTTT. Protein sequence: CASSPRNTGGAGTEAFF.

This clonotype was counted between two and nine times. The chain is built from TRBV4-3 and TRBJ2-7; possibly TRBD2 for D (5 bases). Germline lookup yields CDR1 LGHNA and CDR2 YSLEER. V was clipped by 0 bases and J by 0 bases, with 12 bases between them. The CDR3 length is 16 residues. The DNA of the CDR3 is TGCGCCAGCAGCCAAGATGATTCGGGGAGCTCCTACGAGCAGTACTTC. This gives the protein CASSQDDSGSSYEQYF.

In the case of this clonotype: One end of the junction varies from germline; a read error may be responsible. The CDR3: CASGLVDYPSTDTQYF. CDR3 DNA sequence: TGTGCCAGCGGCTTAGTGGATTACCCGAGCACAGATACGCAGTATTTT. The chain combines TRBV7-6 with TRBJ2-3; D unresolved. The CDR3 runs to 16 residues. CDR1 is SGHVS, CDR2 FNYEAQ, per germline.

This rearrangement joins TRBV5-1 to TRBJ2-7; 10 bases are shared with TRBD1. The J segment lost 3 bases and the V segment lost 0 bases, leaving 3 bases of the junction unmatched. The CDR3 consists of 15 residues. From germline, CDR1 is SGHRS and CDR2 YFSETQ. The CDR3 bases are TGCGCCAGCAGCTTGGGGGACAGGGGTAACTACGAGCAGTACTTC. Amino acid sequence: CASSLGDRGNYEQYF. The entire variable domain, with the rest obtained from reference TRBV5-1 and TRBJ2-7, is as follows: KAGVTQTPRYLIKTRGQQVTLSCSPISGHRSVSWYQQTPGQGLQFLFEYFSETQRNKGNFPGRFSGRQFSNSRSEMNVSTLELGDSALYLCASSLGDRGNYEQYFGPGTRLTVT.

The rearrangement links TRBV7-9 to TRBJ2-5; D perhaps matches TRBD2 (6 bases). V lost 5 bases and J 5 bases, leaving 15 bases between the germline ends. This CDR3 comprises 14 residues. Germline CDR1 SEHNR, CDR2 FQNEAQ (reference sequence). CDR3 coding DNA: TGTGCCAGCAGCCACGGGGGACTCCACGAGACCCAGTACTTC. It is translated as CASSHGGLHETQYF.

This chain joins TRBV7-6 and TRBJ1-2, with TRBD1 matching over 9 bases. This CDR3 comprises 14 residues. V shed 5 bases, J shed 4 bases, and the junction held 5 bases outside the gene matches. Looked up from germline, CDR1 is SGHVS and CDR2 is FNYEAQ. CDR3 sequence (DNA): TGTGCCAGCAGCCAAGAGACAGGGGGCTATGGCTACACCTTC. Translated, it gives CASSQETGGYGYTF.